This record covers a single TCR beta chain. A junction end diverges from the germline sequence, so it may reflect a read error. Using immunoSEQ multiplex PCR, the repertoire was profiled, and TCRdb retains in-frame clones only, with some absent. The sample shows about 97,000 clones, 96% of them seen only once. These data belong to a study of technical replicates of blood from a handful of donors. CDR1 is SGHAT and CDR2 is FQDESV in the germline V gene (reference sequence). The CDR3 extends over 17 amino acids. V is TRBV11-1 and J is TRBJ2-1; tentatively, D is TRBD1 (5 bases). Sequencing input: T cells isolated from PBMCs. The origin of this receptor is a human donor in good health. The CDR3 DNA reads TGTGCCAGCAGATTAGGGTACTTAGGGGCAGCCTACAATGAGCAGTTCTTC. Its translation is CASRLGYLGAAYNEQFF.